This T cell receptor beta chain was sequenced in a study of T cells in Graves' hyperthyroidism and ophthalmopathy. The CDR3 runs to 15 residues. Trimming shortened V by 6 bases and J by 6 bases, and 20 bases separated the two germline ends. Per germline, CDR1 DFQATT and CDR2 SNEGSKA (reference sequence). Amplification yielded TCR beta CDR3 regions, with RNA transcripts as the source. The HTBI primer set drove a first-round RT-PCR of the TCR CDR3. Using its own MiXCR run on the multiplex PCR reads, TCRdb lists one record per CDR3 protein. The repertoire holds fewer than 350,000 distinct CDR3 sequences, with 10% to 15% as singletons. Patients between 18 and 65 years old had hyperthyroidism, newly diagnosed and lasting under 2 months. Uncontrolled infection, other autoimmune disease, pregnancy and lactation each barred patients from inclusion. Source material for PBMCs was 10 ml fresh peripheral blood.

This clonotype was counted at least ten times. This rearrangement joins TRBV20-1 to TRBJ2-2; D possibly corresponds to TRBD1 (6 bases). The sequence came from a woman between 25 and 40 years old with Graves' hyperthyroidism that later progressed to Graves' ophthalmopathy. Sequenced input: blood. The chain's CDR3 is CSAGPQGMVSGELFF. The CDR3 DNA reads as TGCAGTGCGGGCCCACAGGGAATGGTGTCCGGGGAGCTGTTTTTT.